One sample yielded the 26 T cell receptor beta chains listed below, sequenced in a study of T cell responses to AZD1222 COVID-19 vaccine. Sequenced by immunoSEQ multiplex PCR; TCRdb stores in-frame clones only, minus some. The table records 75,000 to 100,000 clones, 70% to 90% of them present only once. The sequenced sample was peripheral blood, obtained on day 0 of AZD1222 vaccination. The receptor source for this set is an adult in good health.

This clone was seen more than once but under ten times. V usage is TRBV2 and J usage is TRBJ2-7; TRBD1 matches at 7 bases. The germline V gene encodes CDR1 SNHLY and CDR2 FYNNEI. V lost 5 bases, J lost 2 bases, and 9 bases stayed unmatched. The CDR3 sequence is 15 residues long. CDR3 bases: TGTGCCAGCAGTACCTCCGGGACAGACCCCTACGAGCAGTACTTC. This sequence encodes CASSTSGTDPYEQYF. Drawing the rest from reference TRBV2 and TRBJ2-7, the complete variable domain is EPEVTQTPSHQVTQMGQEVILRCVPISNHLYFYWYRQILGQKVEFLVSFYNNEISEKSEIFDDQFSVERPDGSNFTLKIRSTKLEDSAMYFCASSTSGTDPYEQYFGPGTRLTVT.

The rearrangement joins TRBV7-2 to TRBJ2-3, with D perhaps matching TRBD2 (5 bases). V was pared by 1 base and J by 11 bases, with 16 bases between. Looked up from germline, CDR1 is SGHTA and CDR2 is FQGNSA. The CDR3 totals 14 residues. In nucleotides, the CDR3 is TGTGCCAGCAGCTTAGGTCTGCCCTCGGGAAAGCAGTATTTT. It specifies CASSLGLPSGKQYF.

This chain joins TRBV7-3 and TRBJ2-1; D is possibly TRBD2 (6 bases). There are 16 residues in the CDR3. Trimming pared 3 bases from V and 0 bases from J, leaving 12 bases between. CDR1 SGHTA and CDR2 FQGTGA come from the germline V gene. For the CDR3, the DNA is TGTGCCAGCAGCTTTCTTAGCGGAAGCTCCTACAATGAGCAGTTCTTC. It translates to CASSFLSGSSYNEQFF.

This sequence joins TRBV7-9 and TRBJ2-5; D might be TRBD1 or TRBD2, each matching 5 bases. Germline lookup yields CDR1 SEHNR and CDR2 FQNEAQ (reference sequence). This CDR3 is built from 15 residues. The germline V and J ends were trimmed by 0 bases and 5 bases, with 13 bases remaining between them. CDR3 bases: TGTGCCAGCAGCTTAGCGGGTACCGAGGGGGAGACCCAGTACTTC. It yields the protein CASSLAGTEGETQYF.

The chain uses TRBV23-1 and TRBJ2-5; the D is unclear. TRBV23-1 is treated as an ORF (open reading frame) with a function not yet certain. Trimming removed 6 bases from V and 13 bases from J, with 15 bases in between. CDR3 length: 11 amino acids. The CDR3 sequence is CASSQPRPWYF. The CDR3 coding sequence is TGCGCCAGCAGCCAGCCGCGCCCGTGGTACTTC.

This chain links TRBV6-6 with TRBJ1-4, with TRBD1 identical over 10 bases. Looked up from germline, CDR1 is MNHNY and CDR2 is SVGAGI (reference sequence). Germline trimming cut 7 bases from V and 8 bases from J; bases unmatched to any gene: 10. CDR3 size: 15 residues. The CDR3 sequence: CASTTRTGGKEKLFF. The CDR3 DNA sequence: TGTGCCAGCACCACCCGGACAGGGGGAAAGGAAAAACTGTTTTTT.

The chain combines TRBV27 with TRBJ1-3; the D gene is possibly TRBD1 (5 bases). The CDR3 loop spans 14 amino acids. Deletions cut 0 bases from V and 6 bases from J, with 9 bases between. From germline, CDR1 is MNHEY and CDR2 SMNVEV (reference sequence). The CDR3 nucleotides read TGTGCCAGCAGTTTATCGGGGGTTGCAAACACCATATATTTT. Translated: CASSLSGVANTIYF.

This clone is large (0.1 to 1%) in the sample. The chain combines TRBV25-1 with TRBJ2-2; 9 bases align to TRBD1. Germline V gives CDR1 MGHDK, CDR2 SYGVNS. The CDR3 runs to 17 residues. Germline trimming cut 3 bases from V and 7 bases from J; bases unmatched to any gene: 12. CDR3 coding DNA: TGTGCCAGCAGTGATTCCCGTTGGGACAGGGCTGACGGGGAGCTGTTTTTT. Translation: CASSDSRWDRADGELFF.

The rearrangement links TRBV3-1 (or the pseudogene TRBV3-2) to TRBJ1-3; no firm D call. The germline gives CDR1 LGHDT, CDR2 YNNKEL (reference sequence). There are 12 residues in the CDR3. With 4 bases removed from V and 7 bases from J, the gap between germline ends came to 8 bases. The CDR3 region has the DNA TGTGCCAGCAGCCGAGACGTCAACACCATATATTTT. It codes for CASSRDVNTIYF.

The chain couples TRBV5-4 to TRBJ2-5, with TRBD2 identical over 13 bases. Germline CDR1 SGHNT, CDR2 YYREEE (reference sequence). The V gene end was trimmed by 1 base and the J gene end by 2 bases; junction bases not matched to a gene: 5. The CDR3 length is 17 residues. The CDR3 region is CASSLRLAGGGQETQYF. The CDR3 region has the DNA TGTGCCAGCAGCTTGAGACTAGCGGGGGGAGGGCAAGAGACCCAGTACTTC.

The CDR3 region is CASTSGNEQFF. Written as DNA, the CDR3 is TGTGCCAGCACTTCGGGCAATGAGCAGTTCTTC. V gene TRBV27 combines with J gene TRBJ2-1; D remains unclear. The CDR3 is 11 amino acids. V was shortened by 7 bases and J by 6 bases, with 7 bases between the two germline ends. The germline V gene encodes CDR1 MNHEY and CDR2 SMNVEV (reference sequence).

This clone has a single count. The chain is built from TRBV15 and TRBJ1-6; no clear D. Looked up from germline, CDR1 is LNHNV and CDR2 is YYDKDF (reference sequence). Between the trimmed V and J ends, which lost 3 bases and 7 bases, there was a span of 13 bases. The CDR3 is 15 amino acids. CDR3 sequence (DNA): TGTGCCACCAGCAGGGATAGGGTCAGCAATTCACCCCTCCACTTT. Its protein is CATSRDRVSNSPLHF.

This chain's CDR3 is CASGPRETNYGYTF. The CDR3 DNA is TGTGCCAGCGGCCCCCGTGAGACTAACTATGGCTACACCTTC. The J gene is TRBJ1-2, the V gene TRBV7-2, with no clear D. Germline values: CDR1 SGHTA, CDR2 FQGNSA. CDR3 length: 14 residues. Trimming left V 8 bases short and J 0 bases short, with 13 bases between. Based on the CDR3 plus reference TRBV7-2 and TRBJ1-2, the full variable domain is GAGVSQSPSNKVTEKGKDVELRCDPISGHTALYWYRQSLGQGLEFLIYFQGNSAPDKSGLPSDRFSAERTGGSVSTLTIQRTQQEDSAVYLCASGPRETNYGYTFGSGTRLTVV.

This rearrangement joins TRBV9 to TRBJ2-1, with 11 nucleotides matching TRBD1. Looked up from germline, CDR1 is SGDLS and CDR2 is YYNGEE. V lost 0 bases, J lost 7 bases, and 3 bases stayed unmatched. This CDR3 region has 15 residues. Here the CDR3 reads CASSVVGTGGNEQFF. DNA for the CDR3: TGTGCCAGCAGCGTAGTCGGGACAGGGGGTAATGAGCAGTTCTTC.

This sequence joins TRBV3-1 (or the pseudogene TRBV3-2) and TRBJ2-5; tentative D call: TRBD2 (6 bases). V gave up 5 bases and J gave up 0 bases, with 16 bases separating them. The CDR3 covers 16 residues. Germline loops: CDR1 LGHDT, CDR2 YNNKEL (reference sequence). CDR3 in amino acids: CASSIHPSVYQETQYF. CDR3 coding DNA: TGTGCCAGCAGCATCCACCCTAGCGTGTACCAAGAGACCCAGTACTTC.

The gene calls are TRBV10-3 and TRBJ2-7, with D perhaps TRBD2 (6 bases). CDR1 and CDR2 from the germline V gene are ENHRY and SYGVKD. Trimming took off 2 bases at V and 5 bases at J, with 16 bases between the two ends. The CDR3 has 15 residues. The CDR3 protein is CAISEGGKGLDEQYF. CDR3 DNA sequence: TGTGCCATCAGTGAGGGGGGGAAGGGGCTAGACGAGCAGTACTTC.

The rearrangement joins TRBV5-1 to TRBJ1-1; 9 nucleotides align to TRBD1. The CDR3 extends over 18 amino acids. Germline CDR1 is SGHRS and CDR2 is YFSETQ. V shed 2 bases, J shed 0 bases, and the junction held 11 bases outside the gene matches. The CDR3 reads CASSLSGTGSLMNTEAFF. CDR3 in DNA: TGCGCCAGCAGCTTAAGTGGGACAGGGAGCCTCATGAACACTGAAGCTTTCTTT.

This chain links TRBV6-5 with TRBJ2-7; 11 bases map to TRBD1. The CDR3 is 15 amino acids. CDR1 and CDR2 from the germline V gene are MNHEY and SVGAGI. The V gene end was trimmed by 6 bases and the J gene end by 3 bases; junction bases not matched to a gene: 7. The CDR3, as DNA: TGTGCCAGCAGCCGGGGAGGGACAGGGGGCTACGAGCAGTACTTC. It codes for CASSRGGTGGYEQYF.

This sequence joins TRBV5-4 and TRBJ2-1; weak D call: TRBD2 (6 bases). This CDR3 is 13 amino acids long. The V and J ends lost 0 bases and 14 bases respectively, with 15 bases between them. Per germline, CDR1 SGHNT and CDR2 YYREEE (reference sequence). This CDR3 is CASSLDGGFEEFF. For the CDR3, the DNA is TGTGCCAGCAGCTTGGACGGGGGATTCGAAGAGTTCTTC. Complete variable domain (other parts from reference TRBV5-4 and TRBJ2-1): ETGVTQSPTHLIKTRGQQVTLRCSSQSGHNTVSWYQQALGQGPQFIFQYYREEENGRGNFPPRFSGLQFPNYSSELNVNALELDDSALYLCASSLDGGFEEFFGPGTRLTVL.

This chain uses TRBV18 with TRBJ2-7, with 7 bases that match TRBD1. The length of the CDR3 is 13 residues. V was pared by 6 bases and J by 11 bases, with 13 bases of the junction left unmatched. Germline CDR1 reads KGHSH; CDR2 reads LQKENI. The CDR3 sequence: CASSRDRAGEEYF. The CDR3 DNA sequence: TGTGCCAGCTCCCGCGACAGGGCCGGTGAAGAGTACTTC.

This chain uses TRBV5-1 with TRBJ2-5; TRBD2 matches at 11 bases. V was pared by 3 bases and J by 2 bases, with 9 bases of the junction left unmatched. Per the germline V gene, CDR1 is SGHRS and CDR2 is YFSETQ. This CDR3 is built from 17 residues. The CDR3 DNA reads TGCGCCAGCAGCTCCCACCTAGCGGGGGGCTTTCAAGAGACCCAGTACTTC. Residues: CASSSHLAGGFQETQYF.

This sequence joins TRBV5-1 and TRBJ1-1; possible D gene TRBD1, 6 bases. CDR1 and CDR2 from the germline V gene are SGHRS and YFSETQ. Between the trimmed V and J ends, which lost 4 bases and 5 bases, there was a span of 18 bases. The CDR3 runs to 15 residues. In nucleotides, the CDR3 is TGCGCCAGCAGCGAAGGGGCGCGAGGGGGTACTGAAGCTTTCTTT. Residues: CASSEGARGGTEAFF.

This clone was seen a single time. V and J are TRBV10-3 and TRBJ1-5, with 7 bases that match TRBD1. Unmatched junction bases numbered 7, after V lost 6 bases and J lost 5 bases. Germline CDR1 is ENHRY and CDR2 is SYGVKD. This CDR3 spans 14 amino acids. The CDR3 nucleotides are TGTGCCATCAGCGGACAGGCCCGTGATCAGCCCCAGCATTTT. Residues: CAISGQARDQPQHF.

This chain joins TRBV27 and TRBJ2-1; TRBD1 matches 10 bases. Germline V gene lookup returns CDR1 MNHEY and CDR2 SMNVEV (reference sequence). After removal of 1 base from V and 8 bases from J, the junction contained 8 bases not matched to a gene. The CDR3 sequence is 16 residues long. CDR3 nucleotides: TGTGCCAGCAGTTTATATCGACAGGGGGCGCGCGATGAGCAGTTCTTC. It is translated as CASSLYRQGARDEQFF.

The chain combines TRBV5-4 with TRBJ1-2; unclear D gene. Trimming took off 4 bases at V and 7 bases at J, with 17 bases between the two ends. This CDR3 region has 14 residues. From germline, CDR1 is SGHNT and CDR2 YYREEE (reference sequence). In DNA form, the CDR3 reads TGTGCCAGCAGCCCCACCGGGCGCTCGGGTGGCTACACCTTC. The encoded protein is CASSPTGRSGGYTF. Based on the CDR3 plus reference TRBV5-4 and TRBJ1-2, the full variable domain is ETGVTQSPTHLIKTRGQQVTLRCSSQSGHNTVSWYQQALGQGPQFIFQYYREEENGRGNFPPRFSGLQFPNYSSELNVNALELDDSALYLCASSPTGRSGGYTFGSGTRLTVV.

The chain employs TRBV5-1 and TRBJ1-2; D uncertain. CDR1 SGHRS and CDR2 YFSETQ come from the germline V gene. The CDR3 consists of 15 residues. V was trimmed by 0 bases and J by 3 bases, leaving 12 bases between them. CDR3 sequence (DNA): TGCGCCAGCAGCTTGGAAGACAACCAGTACTATGGCTACACCTTC. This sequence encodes CASSLEDNQYYGYTF.